This TCR beta chain derives from a study of blood T cells in healthy people across ages. Study-level results: Across samples, TCR beta diversity tracked strongly with naive T cell percentage. Since the PBMCs were unsorted, naive and antigen-experienced cells could not be conclusively compared.

This CDR3 has 13 amino acids. CDR1 and CDR2 from the germline V gene are MNHEY and SMNVEV (reference sequence). Caucasian individuals from Russia who were healthy and aged 6 to 90 acted as donors. Then a second PCR, running roughly 7 to 11 cycles, was carried out with a sample-barcoded 5' primer and a J-beta primer mix. All cDNA molecules were each tagged by a template-switch adaptor with 12 random nucleotides. MiXCR, applied by TCRdb to the 5' RACE reads, yields one record per CDR3 protein. The sample comprises 1.5 million to 2 million distinct CDR3 sequences, about 31% of which are singletons, and about 10% rests with the top ten. In the case of this clonotype: The antigen is not known. At one end the junction does not follow the germline gene, possibly because of a read error.

This receptor was obtained from a woman aged 25 to 39 in good health. This rearrangement joins TRBV27 to TRBJ2-7; the match to TRBD1 covers 11 bases. Sequencing used blood. The CDR3 spells CASRTGGEYERYF. Written as DNA, the CDR3 is TGTGCCAGCCGGACAGGGGGCGAATACGAGCGGTACTTC.